One sample yielded the 26 T cell receptor beta chains listed below, sequenced in a study of Graves' ophthalmopathy and Graves' hyperthyroidism (dated by TCRdb to 2017 to 2018). The run used an Illumina HiSeq 2000. TCR beta CDR3 regions were amplified from RNA transcripts for repertoire sequencing. HTBI primers and the Qiagen OneStep RT-PCR kit were used in a first-round RT-PCR, which was followed by a second-round multiplex PCR, size selection and purification. TCRdb passed the public sequencing reads through fastp at Q25 and MiXCR, retaining productive beta sequences. Every CDR3 protein is listed once, alongside the most common genes and DNA of its rows. For this sample the table gives about 400,000 distinct CDR3 sequences, of which 15% to 19% were detected only once. Approximately 7% of the sample comes from the top ten. Sequencing was carried out using peripheral blood. The receptors stem from a woman aged 18-29 years with stable Graves' hyperthyroidism. Donor details come from another sample of the same person, matched by shared clones.

There are many counts of this clonotype. The chain couples TRBV19 to TRBJ1-1; D gene ambiguous. The germline CDR1 and CDR2 sequences are LNHDA and SQIVND (reference sequence). The CDR3 sequence is 13 residues long. V shed 3 bases and J shed 4 bases, with 9 bases lying between them. The CDR3 spells CASSILLATEAFF. CDR3 bases: TGTGCCAGTAGTATTTTACTTGCCACTGAAGCTTTCTTT.

This clonotype has a count of ten or more. The chain carries TRBV20-1 and TRBJ1-2, with D possibly matching TRBD1 (5 bases). CDR1 DFQATT and CDR2 SNEGSKA come from the germline V gene (reference sequence). Trimming left V 6 bases short and J 4 bases short, with 18 bases between. This CDR3 is built from 14 residues. The DNA for the CDR3 is TGCAGTGCAACCCCCGAGGGCGGGGGCTATGGCTACACCTTC. Amino acids: CSATPEGGGYGYTF.

This clonotype was counted at least ten times. V and J are TRBV29-1 and TRBJ1-1; the D gene is possibly TRBD1 (6 bases). V lost 5 bases, J lost 0 bases, and 10 bases lay in between. Germline values: CDR1 SQVTM, CDR2 ANQGSEA. The CDR3 loop spans 13 amino acids. CDR3 in DNA: TGCAGCGTTACCAGGGGAATGAACACTGAAGCTTTCTTT. This gives the protein CSVTRGMNTEAFF.

This clonotype was observed many times. The rearrangement uses TRBV20-1 and TRBJ2-4, with D perhaps TRBD2 (6 bases). Germline CDR1 reads DFQATT; CDR2 reads SNEGSKA (reference sequence). The CDR3 consists of 13 residues. V was clipped by 6 bases and J by 7 bases, with 16 bases between them. This CDR3 reads CSAGQLAGNIQYF. The CDR3 bases are TGCAGTGCGGGGCAACTAGCAGGGAACATTCAGTACTTC.

This clonotype was picked up one time. The chain couples TRBV5-5 to TRBJ1-2; the D gene is possibly TRBD1 (6 bases). The germline V and J ends were trimmed by 3 bases and 8 bases, with 14 bases remaining between them. Per germline, CDR1 SGHKS and CDR2 YYEKEE (reference sequence). This CDR3 has 13 amino acids. CDR3 loop: CASSSTGGHGYTF. CDR3 DNA: TGTGCCAGCAGCTCGACAGGAGGGCACGGCTACACCTTC.

At least ten counts were recorded for this clonotype. The gene calls are TRBV7-9 and TRBJ1-1, with D possibly matching TRBD1 (6 bases). CDR1 is SEHNR, CDR2 FQNEAQ, per germline (reference sequence). The V end lost 1 base, the J end lost 4 bases, and 7 bases lay between the germline ends. This CDR3 has 13 residues. The CDR3 reads CASSLEQGTEAFF. The CDR3 region has the DNA TGTGCCAGCAGCTTAGAACAGGGCACTGAAGCTTTCTTT.

This clonotype was found many times. J is TRBJ1-2 and V is TRBV6-5; D call uncertain. In germline, CDR1 is MNHEY, CDR2 SVGAGI. V lost 4 bases, J lost 2 bases, and 11 bases lay in between. This CDR3 is 14 amino acids long. The CDR3 DNA is TGTGCCAGCAGTTCCATGGGGTCCAACTATGGCTACACCTTC. Its protein product is CASSSMGSNYGYTF.

The chain carries TRBV7-6 and TRBJ2-2; D is undetermined. CDR1 is SGHVS and CDR2 is FNYEAQ in the germline V gene. V lost 5 bases and J lost 6, with 10 bases in between. The CDR3 has 13 amino acids. For the CDR3, the DNA is TGTGCCAGCAGCAGGTTAGGTGCCGGGGAGCTGTTTTTT. Protein sequence: CASSRLGAGELFF.

There are many counts of this clonotype. The CDR3 DNA follows: TGTGCCAGCAGTGTGGCCGGGACTAGCGGGGGGGCCTACGAGCAGTACTTC. Translating it yields CASSVAGTSGGAYEQYF. V and J are TRBV6-1 and TRBJ2-7, with 16 bases fitting TRBD2. This CDR3 is 17 amino acids long. The germline gives CDR1 MNHNS, CDR2 SASEGT. V was pared by 4 bases and J by 2 bases, with 5 bases of the junction left unmatched.

As for this clonotype: A junction boundary mismatches the germline segment, possibly from a read error. The V and J genes are TRBV19 and TRBJ1-1; TRBD1 might be the D (5 bases). This CDR3 is 14 amino acids long. Germline CDR1 reads LNHDA; CDR2 reads SQIVND (reference sequence). In DNA form, the CDR3 reads TGTGCCAGTAGTATGCGGAAGGGGCCAACTGAAGCTTCCTTT. Its protein is CASSMRKGPTEASF. The full variable domain, rest sourced from reference TRBV19 and TRBJ1-1, is DGGITQSPKYLFRKEGQNVTLSCEQNLNHDAMYWYRQDPGQGLRLIYYSQIVNDFQKGDIAEGYSVSREKKESFPLTVTSAQKNPTAFYLCASSMRKGPTEASFGQGTRLTVV.

This clonotype was seen at least ten times. V usage is TRBV29-1 and J usage is TRBJ1-2; no reliable D call. CDR1 SQVTM and CDR2 ANQGSEA come from the germline V gene. The CDR3 has 11 amino acids. The V and J ends lost 4 bases and 5 bases respectively, with 8 bases between them. The DNA for the CDR3 is TGCAGCGTTGGCCTAGGGTATGGCTACACCTTC. It encodes CSVGLGYGYTF. Using reference TRBV29-1 and TRBJ1-2 for the parts outside the CDR3, the full variable domain is SAVISQKPSRDICQRGTSLTIQCQVDSQVTMMFWYRQQPGQSLTLIATANQGSEATYESGFVIDKFPISRPNLTFSTLTVSNMSPEDSSIYLCSVGLGYGYTFGSGTRLTVV.

This clonotype was observed a few times. The CDR3 sequence is CASSPRGKNYGYTF. CDR3 bases: TGTGCCAGCAGCCCCAGGGGAAAGAATTATGGCTACACCTTC. V is TRBV7-2 and J is TRBJ1-2, with a weak D call TRBD1 (6 bases). Germline CDR1 is SGHTA and CDR2 is FQGNSA. This CDR3 has 14 amino acids. Deletions cut 5 bases from V and 5 bases from J, with 15 bases between.

On this clonotype: A much bigger clone sits one base away, suggesting this may be a read error. J is TRBJ1-2 and V is TRBV10-3; D call uncertain. Germline V gene lookup returns CDR1 ENHRY and CDR2 SYGVKD. There are 14 residues in the CDR3. The CDR3 region has the DNA TGTGCCACCTCACTACCGACACAGAACTATGGCTACGCCTTC. Its translation is CATSLPTQNYGYAF.

This clonotype was counted at least ten times. The chain carries TRBV7-9 and TRBJ2-7; D ambiguous. Trimming cost V 8 bases and J 4 bases, with 9 bases left between them. The CDR3 length is 11 residues. Germline lookup yields CDR1 SEHNR and CDR2 FQNEAQ (reference sequence). DNA for the CDR3: TGTGCCAGCGGACCCCTTTACGAGCAGTACTTC. Amino acids: CASGPLYEQYF.

This clonotype was counted many times. The V call is TRBV11-2, the J call TRBJ1-1, with 7 bases matching TRBD1. The CDR3 has 16 residues. Unmatched junction bases numbered 11, after V lost 1 base and J lost 6 bases. Germline assignment: CDR1 SGHAT and CDR2 FQNNGV. CDR3 protein: CASSLGTTGIGAEAFF. CDR3 nucleotide sequence: TGTGCCAGCAGCTTAGGTACGACAGGGATCGGCGCTGAAGCTTTCTTT.

This clonotype was seen repeatedly, ten times or more. This chain links TRBV12-3 or TRBV12-4 with TRBJ2-5; 11 bases are a match to TRBD2. Germline trimming cut 2 bases from V and 4 bases from J; bases unmatched to any gene: 3. The CDR3 spans 15 residues. CDR3 loop: CASSLLAGGRETQYF. CDR3 nucleotide sequence: TGTGCCAGCAGTTTACTAGCGGGGGGTCGAGAGACCCAGTACTTC.

J is TRBJ1-1 and V is TRBV18; 8 bases agree with TRBD1. This CDR3 spans 14 amino acids. The V gene's germline CDR1 is KGHSH and CDR2 LQKENI. Trimming removed 3 bases from V and 11 bases from J; junction bases left unmatched: 11. The CDR3 spells CASSPSDREWGAFF. CDR3 bases: TGTGCCAGCTCACCCTCGGACAGGGAATGGGGGGCTTTCTTT.

The rearrangement links TRBV7-2 to TRBJ1-1; D gene ambiguous. V lost 7 bases and J 1 base, leaving 7 bases between the germline ends. Germline V gives CDR1 SGHTA, CDR2 FQGNSA. This CDR3 comprises 12 residues. CDR3 bases: TGTGCCAGCAAGTCCCCGAACACTGAAGCTTTCTTT. Its translation: CASKSPNTEAFF.

A word on this clonotype: A much larger clone lies a single base off, so this may be a read error. The rearrangement links TRBV9 to TRBJ2-7; 10 bases are shared with TRBD2. Germline CDR1 SGDLS, CDR2 YYNGEE. This CDR3 is 15 amino acids long. CDR3 sequence: CTSSGGDSRKYEQYF. The CDR3 DNA sequence: TGTACCAGCAGCGGGGGGGACAGTAGGAAATACGAGCAGTACTTC.

In its sample, this clonotype was seen many times. This sequence joins TRBV12-3 or TRBV12-4 and TRBJ2-2, with 7 bases fitting TRBD2. Germline trimming cut 6 bases from V and 4 bases from J; bases unmatched to any gene: 11. The CDR3 has 16 residues. CDR3 sequence (DNA): TGTGCCAGCAGATCTCTCGCGGGGGAGGTCACCGGGGAGCTGTTTTTT. As protein: CASRSLAGEVTGELFF.

There are many counts of this clonotype. The chain combines TRBV2 with TRBJ1-6; D might be TRBD1 (5 bases). The CDR3 length is 15 residues. Germline assignment: CDR1 SNHLY and CDR2 FYNNEI. Trimming left V 4 bases short and J 8 bases short, with 15 bases between. CDR3 DNA: TGTGCCAGCAGTGTTGGGCAGGGCTCCCATTCACCCCTCCACTTT. It encodes CASSVGQGSHSPLHF.

This clonotype was seen many times. The chain carries TRBV7-9 and TRBJ1-2; D possibly corresponds to TRBD1 (5 bases). Per the germline V gene, CDR1 is SEHNR and CDR2 is FQNEAQ (reference sequence). CDR3 size: 15 residues. Between the trimmed V and J ends, which lost 5 bases and 6 bases, there was a span of 19 bases. The CDR3, as DNA: TGTGCCAGCAGCCGCCCCCTAGGGGAGAGAGATGGCTACACCTTC. This translates into CASSRPLGERDGYTF. The full variable domain, completed using reference TRBV7-9 and TRBJ1-2, is DTGVSQNPRHKITKRGQNVTFRCDPISEHNRLYWYRQTLGQGPEFLTYFQNEAQLEKSRLLSDRFSAERPKGSFSTLEIQRTEQGDSAMYLCASSRPLGERDGYTFGSGTRLTVV.

This clonotype came up many times. The chain uses TRBV7-9 and TRBJ2-7, with D hard to call. This CDR3 has 12 amino acids. CDR1 and CDR2 (germline): SEHNR, FQNEAQ (reference sequence). The germline V and J ends were trimmed by 5 bases and 0 bases, with 5 bases remaining between them. The CDR3 DNA is TGTGCCAGCAGCGAAGGCTCCTACGAGCAGTACTTC. Protein: CASSEGSYEQYF.

The chain uses TRBV28 and TRBJ2-5, with D possibly TRBD2 on 7 matching bases. Germline CDR1 is MDHEN and CDR2 is SYDVKM. V was trimmed by 3 bases and J by 4 bases, leaving 12 bases between them. This CDR3 region has 14 residues. CDR3 protein: CASSLGGRTETQYF. CDR3 bases: TGTGCCAGCAGTTTGGGGGGGCGTACAGAGACCCAGTACTTC.

This clonotype was counted only a few times. This sequence joins TRBV5-1 and TRBJ1-2; D perhaps matches TRBD1 (6 bases). V gave up 1 base and J gave up 8 bases, with 12 bases separating them. CDR3 length: 13 amino acids. CDR1 and CDR2 from the germline V gene are SGHRS and YFSETQ. CDR3 amino acids: CASSLQRGEGYTF. In nucleotides, the CDR3 is TGCGCCAGCAGCTTGCAAAGGGGGGAAGGCTACACCTTC.

This clonotype has a count of ten or more. The chain has TRBV2 and TRBJ2-7, with D perhaps assigned TRBD1 or TRBD2 (5 bases each). The V end was cut by 6 bases, the J end by 4 bases, with 16 bases between. This CDR3 region has 14 residues. Looked up from germline, CDR1 is SNHLY and CDR2 is FYNNEI. The CDR3 sequence is CASRGPPAPYEQYF. The CDR3 DNA follows: TGTGCCAGCAGGGGACCTCCGGCCCCTTACGAGCAGTACTTC. The full variable domain, in which reference TRBV2 and TRBJ2-7 provide the parts outside the CDR3, is EPEVTQTPSHQVTQMGQEVILRCVPISNHLYFYWYRQILGQKVEFLVSFYNNEISEKSEIFDDQFSVERPDGSNFTLKIRSTKLEDSAMYFCASRGPPAPYEQYFGPGTRLTVT.